This T cell receptor beta chain was retrieved from a study of T cell repertoires and HLA-DP antigens. The overall study: DNA input averaged approximately 220 ng in sorted CD137+CD4+ and 1,200 ng in pre-culture CD4+. Whole-study findings and limits: Naive and memory CD4+ cells were analysed together, not apart.

Note on this clone: Its antigen is currently unknown.

TCRdb's table, derived via immunoSEQ multiplex PCR, lists solely in-frame clones and lacks some. The sample shows over 60,000 clones, about 80% of them seen only once. V was pared by 4 bases and J by 0 bases, with 15 bases of the junction left unmatched. This CDR3 region has 19 residues. Germline V gene lookup returns CDR1 SGHAT and CDR2 FQNNGV. The rearrangement joins TRBV11-2 to TRBJ1-5, with TRBD1 identical over 7 bases. The specimen sequenced was CD4+ T cells from PBMCs. The sequence came from a man aged 60 to 75 in good health and CMV-seronegative. This CDR3 reads CASSWDSGQKSHSNQPQHF. The CDR3 DNA sequence: TGTGCCAGCAGCTGGGACTCGGGACAGAAAAGCCATAGCAATCAGCCCCAGCATTTT.